What follows are 16 T cell receptor beta chains derived from one specimen sequenced in a study of identical twins. TCRdb re-called the 5' RACE reads through MiXCR, storing one row per CDR3 protein. The sample records 1.5 million to 2 million distinct CDR3 sequences, roughly 35% being singletons. Sequencing was done on a sample of cord blood. These receptors came from a newborn girl in good health.

The table lists this clonotype with a count of one. The chain links TRBV5-6 to TRBJ2-1; D not resolved. Per the germline V gene, CDR1 is SGHDT and CDR2 is YYEEEE. The CDR3 has 14 amino acids. Trimming stripped 4 bases from V and 7 bases from J, with 15 bases between. Written as DNA, the CDR3 is TGTGCCAGCAGCCCGTTAGTGGCAGGAAATGAGCAGTTCTTC. This sequence encodes CASSPLVAGNEQFF. Drawing the rest from reference TRBV5-6 and TRBJ2-1, the complete variable domain is DAGVTQSPTHLIKTRGQQVTLRCSPKSGHDTVSWYQQALGQGPQFIFQYYEEEERQRGNFPDRFSGHQFPNYSSELNVNALLLGDSALYLCASSPLVAGNEQFFGPGTRLTVL.

The rearrangement joins TRBV5-1 to TRBJ2-3; D uncertain. The CDR3 spans 15 residues. The V gene's germline CDR1 is SGHRS and CDR2 YFSETQ. V shed 4 bases and J shed 2 bases, with 14 bases lying between them. CDR3 region: CASSPWATTTDTQYF. DNA of the CDR3: TGCGCCAGCAGCCCCTGGGCTACAACCACAGATACGCAGTATTTT.

The chain is built from TRBV27 and TRBJ1-6, with 7 bases fitting TRBD1. The CDR3 length is 16 residues. The germline CDR1 and CDR2 sequences are MNHEY and SMNVEV (reference sequence). Losses at the gene ends were 5 bases for V and 5 bases for J; bases not matched to a gene: 9. The CDR3 DNA follows: TGTGCCAGCAGTCGGCACAGGGGTAGAGATAATTCACCCCTCCACTTT. Translated, it gives CASSRHRGRDNSPLHF.

The chain uses TRBV7-9 and TRBJ1-4; no firm D call. Germline CDR1 reads SEHNR; CDR2 reads FQNEAQ (reference sequence). The CDR3 extends over 14 amino acids. V gave up 1 base and J gave up 8 bases, with 11 bases separating them. The CDR3 bases are TGTGCCAGCAGCTTAGACAGTTTTCACGAAAAACTGTTTTTT. Protein product: CASSLDSFHEKLFF. Looking up the rest from reference TRBV7-9 and TRBJ1-4 gives the full variable domain: DTGVSQNPRHKITKRGQNVTFRCDPISEHNRLYWYRQTLGQGPEFLTYFQNEAQLEKSRLLSDRFSAERPKGSFSTLEIQRTEQGDSAMYLCASSLDSFHEKLFFGSGTQLSVL.

This clonotype was counted only a few times. This sequence joins TRBV5-1 and TRBJ2-1; a weak D match, TRBD2 (6 bases). CDR1 and CDR2 from the germline V gene are SGHRS and YFSETQ. The length of the CDR3 is 14 residues. Deletions cut 4 bases from V and 2 bases from J, with 10 bases between. CDR3 nucleotides: TGCGCCAGCAGCCGGGAGTCGGCCTACAATGAGCAGTTCTTC. It encodes CASSRESAYNEQFF.

This clonotype turned up a few times. CDR3: CASRPGQGNTGELFF. The CDR3 nucleotides read TGTGCCAGCAGGCCGGGACAGGGGAACACCGGGGAGCTGTTTTTT. This chain links TRBV2 with TRBJ2-2, with TRBD1 matching 9 bases. With V trimmed by 6 bases and J by 1 base, 3 bases remained unmatched. Germline V CDR1 and CDR2: SNHLY, FYNNEI. The CDR3 spans 15 residues.

The V gene is TRBV4-2, the J gene TRBJ2-1, with TRBD2 matching over 8 bases. V was clipped by 1 base and J by 7 bases; unmatched bases: 6. The CDR3 consists of 15 residues. From germline, CDR1 is LGHNA and CDR2 YNFKEQ. The CDR3 loop is CASSQGTSSRNEQFF. In nucleotides, the CDR3 is TGTGCCAGCAGCCAAGGGACTAGCTCCAGAAATGAGCAGTTCTTC.

The rearrangement joins TRBV29-1 to TRBJ2-7, with 7 bases matching TRBD2. The germline CDR1 and CDR2 sequences are SQVTM and ANQGSEA. The CDR3 has 15 amino acids. V was pared by 6 bases and J by 7 bases, with 18 bases of the junction left unmatched. The CDR3: CSVKNGLAEGREQYF. CDR3 sequence (DNA): TGCAGCGTCAAGAATGGCCTAGCGGAGGGGCGGGAGCAGTACTTC.

The DNA of the CDR3 is TGTGCCAGCAGCCAAGGTCGAGGGGGCGGTCGGACTAATGAAAAACTGTTTTTT. Translated: CASSQGRGGGRTNEKLFF. This chain links TRBV4-2 with TRBJ1-4, with 7 bases that match TRBD1. The CDR3 is made up of 18 amino acids. V lost 1 base and J lost 2; bases outside the gene matches: 10. CDR1 and CDR2 from the germline V gene are LGHNA and YNFKEQ.

This rearrangement joins TRBV11-1 to TRBJ2-1; TRBD2 agrees at 9 bases. V was pared by 2 bases and J by 13 bases, with 18 bases of the junction left unmatched. The CDR3 totals 17 residues. CDR1 and CDR2 from the germline V gene are SGHAT and FQDESV (reference sequence). CDR3 in DNA: TGTGCCAGCAGCTTAAGTCGGCGGGGGGGTTCTGAAGAGACCCAGTTCTTC. Residues: CASSLSRRGGSEETQFF.

This clonotype was detected only a few times. V and J are TRBV20-1 and TRBJ1-4; D is perhaps TRBD1 (5 bases). Germline assignment: CDR1 DFQATT and CDR2 SNEGSKA (reference sequence). This CDR3 region has 12 residues. The V end lost 3 bases, the J end lost 7 bases, and 9 bases lay between the germline ends. The DNA of the CDR3 is TGCAGTGCTAGGGGGCGAAGTGAAAAACTGTTTTTT. Its protein is CSARGRSEKLFF.

V is TRBV7-2 and J is TRBJ2-7; D remains ambiguous. Germline V gives CDR1 SGHTA, CDR2 FQGNSA. V was clipped by 1 base and J by 4 bases, with 8 bases between them. This CDR3 region has 13 residues. The chain's CDR3 is CASSLVAWYEQYF. CDR3 in DNA: TGTGCCAGCAGCTTAGTCGCATGGTACGAGCAGTACTTC.

The V and J genes are TRBV2 and TRBJ2-1; weak D call: TRBD1 (7 bases). The J call is in doubt because the DNA end fits TRBJ2-7 better. Per germline, CDR1 SNHLY and CDR2 FYNNEI. CDR3 length: 16 residues. The CDR3 DNA reads as TGTGCCAGCAGTGAAGGGGGGGACAGAACCTACAATGAGCAGTACTTC. Its protein is CASSEGGDRTYNEQYF.

The CDR3, as DNA: TGTGCCAGCAGTTCCGGACTAGCCCGAACCGGGGAGCTGTTTTTT. Amino acid sequence: CASSSGLARTGELFF. This chain uses TRBV6-2 or TRBV6-3 with TRBJ2-2; 8 nucleotides match TRBD2. Germline CDR1 is MNHEY and CDR2 is SVGEGT. With V trimmed by 4 bases and J by 5 bases, 6 bases remained unmatched. The CDR3 is made up of 15 amino acids.

The chain couples TRBV20-1 to TRBJ2-2; D gene uncertain. The length of the CDR3 is 13 residues. CDR1 and CDR2 from the germline V gene are DFQATT and SNEGSKA (reference sequence). Trimming took off 0 bases at V and 5 bases at J, with 7 bases between the two ends. The CDR3 bases are TGCAGTGCTAGAGATCTGGGAACCGGGGAGCTGTTTTTT. Its translation is CSARDLGTGELFF.

This clonotype was seen a handful of times. This rearrangement joins TRBV5-1 to TRBJ2-1, with 8 bases matching TRBD2. V shed 5 bases and J 4 bases; nucleotides not matched to a gene: 8. The germline CDR1 and CDR2 sequences are SGHRS and YFSETQ. This CDR3 contains 15 residues. CDR3 amino acids: CASSPAGGRYNEQFF. The DNA for the CDR3 is TGCGCCAGCAGTCCTGCGGGGGGAAGGTACAATGAGCAGTTCTTC.